One and the same sample provided the 28 T cell receptor beta chains below, sequenced in a study of blood T cell repertoires in COVID-19. Using immunoSEQ multiplex PCR, the repertoire was profiled, and TCRdb retains in-frame clones only, with some absent. The sample comprises some 96,000 clones, about 86% of which are singletons, and approximately 5.3% rests with the top ten. Sequencing was performed on peripheral blood. The receptor set was obtained from a human donor in a cohort sampled during active COVID-19.

The chain links TRBV27 to TRBJ1-2; tentative D call: TRBD1 (6 bases). This CDR3 region has 14 residues. Germline V gene lookup returns CDR1 MNHEY and CDR2 SMNVEV (reference sequence). Between the trimmed V and J ends, which lost 11 bases and 7 bases, there was a span of 23 bases. CDR3 coding DNA: TGTGCCGCCAGGCCCGCGGGGGGGCTTAGTGGCTACACCTTC. Its translation: CAARPAGGLSGYTF.

J is TRBJ2-1 and V is TRBV5-4; D may be TRBD1 (6 bases). Trimming cost V 2 bases and J 6 bases, with 18 bases left between them. The CDR3 sequence is 16 residues long. From germline, CDR1 is SGHNT and CDR2 YYREEE (reference sequence). DNA for the CDR3: TGTGCCAGCAGCTTAGAGGGGGTGGGACCCTTCAATGAGCAGTTCTTC. Amino acids: CASSLEGVGPFNEQFF.

The CDR3 region is CASSLMGLAGAYTGELFF. The DNA for the CDR3 is TGTGCCAGCAGCTTAATGGGACTAGCGGGAGCCTACACCGGGGAGCTGTTTTTT. This sequence joins TRBV7-2 and TRBJ2-2; TRBD2 agrees at 14 bases. The CDR3 totals 18 residues. Germline V gene sequence: CDR1 SGHTA, CDR2 FQGNSA. J lost 3 bases, V lost 2 bases, and 5 bases had no gene match.

This chain connects TRBV15 to TRBJ2-3; the match to TRBD1 covers 9 bases. This CDR3 has 14 amino acids. Trimming cost V 3 bases and J 4 bases; bases outside gene matches: 2. The germline gives CDR1 LNHNV, CDR2 YYDKDF (reference sequence). In nucleotides, the CDR3 is TGTGCCACCAGCAGGGACAGGGGTTCAGATACGCAGTATTTT. Translating it yields CATSRDRGSDTQYF.

The rearrangement uses TRBV6-2 or TRBV6-3 and TRBJ1-5, with a weak D call TRBD1 (6 bases). The V gene's germline CDR1 is MNHEY and CDR2 SVGEGT. Trimming pared 2 bases from V and 7 bases from J, leaving 12 bases between. The length of the CDR3 is 14 residues. The CDR3 bases are TGTGCCAGCAGTTACCGGGGGGCCTGGCAGCCCCAGCATTTT. The encoded protein is CASSYRGAWQPQHF.

This clone was recorded once. This sequence joins TRBV12-3 or TRBV12-4 and TRBJ1-5; the match to TRBD1 covers 8 bases. The CDR3 is 13 residues long. Unmatched junction bases numbered 5, after V lost 6 bases and J lost 7 bases. CDR3 residues: CASSTDRAQPQHF. The CDR3, as DNA: TGTGCCAGCAGCACGGACAGGGCCCAGCCCCAGCATTTT.

This clone is a singleton in its sample. CDR3 amino acids: CSASRQGGQETQYF. The CDR3 DNA sequence: TGCAGTGCTAGTAGGCAGGGGGGCCAAGAGACCCAGTACTTC. The V call is TRBV20-1, the J call TRBJ2-5; weak D call: TRBD1 (7 bases). Trimming pared 3 bases from V and 1 base from J, leaving 12 bases between. This CDR3 contains 14 residues. Looked up from germline, CDR1 is DFQATT and CDR2 is SNEGSKA (reference sequence).

The V call is TRBV12-3 or TRBV12-4, the J call TRBJ2-2; tentative D call: TRBD1 (5 bases). The CDR3 extends over 12 amino acids. The germline V and J ends were trimmed by 6 bases and 7 bases, with 9 bases remaining between them. The CDR3 loop reads CASRLTDGELFF. In DNA, the CDR3 is TGTGCCAGCAGACTGACAGACGGGGAGCTGTTTTTT.

The chain has TRBV28 and TRBJ2-7, with 10 bases fitting TRBD2. CDR3 length equals 15 residues. Germline V lookup: CDR1 MDHEN, CDR2 SYDVKM. V shed 4 bases and J 6 bases; nucleotides not matched to a gene: 9. DNA for the CDR3: TGTGCCAGCAGTTCAGCGGCTAGCGGGAGTTCCGAGCAGTACTTC. It encodes CASSSAASGSSEQYF. The full variable domain, its missing parts supplied by reference TRBV28 and TRBJ2-7, is DVKVTQSSRYLVKRTGEKVFLECVQDMDHENMFWYRQDPGLGLRLIYFSYDVKMKEKGDIPEGYSVSREKKERFSLILESASTNQTSMYLCASSSAASGSSEQYFGPGTRLTVT.

This chain uses TRBV2 with TRBJ1-5, with D tentatively TRBD1 (6 bases). This CDR3 comprises 15 residues. V was clipped by 7 bases and J by 4 bases, with 17 bases between them. CDR1 is SNHLY and CDR2 is FYNNEI in the germline V gene. Here the CDR3 DNA reads TGTGCCAGCACCGAGGGGAGAGGGACAAATCAGCCCCAGCATTTT. It codes for CASTEGRGTNQPQHF. Looking up the rest from reference TRBV2 and TRBJ1-5 gives the full variable domain: EPEVTQTPSHQVTQMGQEVILRCVPISNHLYFYWYRQILGQKVEFLVSFYNNEISEKSEIFDDQFSVERPDGSNFTLKIRSTKLEDSAMYFCASTEGRGTNQPQHFGDGTRLSIL.

The chain has TRBV5-1 and TRBJ1-1, with 9 bases aligning to TRBD1. Looked up from germline, CDR1 is SGHRS and CDR2 is YFSETQ. The V and J ends lost 0 bases and 5 bases, in that order; junction bases with no gene match: 14. The CDR3 contains 18 residues. The CDR3 nucleotides read TGCGCCAGCAGCTTGGTCACCCCAGGGACAGGGATAGGAACTGAAGCTTTCTTT. Its translation is CASSLVTPGTGIGTEAFF.

The V gene is TRBV3-1 (or the pseudogene TRBV3-2), the J gene TRBJ2-7, with D possibly matching TRBD1 (5 bases). This CDR3 contains 13 residues. The germline V gene encodes CDR1 LGHDT and CDR2 YNNKEL (reference sequence). The ends were cut back, 6 bases at V and 3 bases at J, with 12 bases in the middle. CDR3 nucleotide sequence: TGTGCCAGCAGGGGGCCTAAGGACTACGAGCAGTACTTC. Its protein is CASRGPKDYEQYF.

V is TRBV30 and J is TRBJ2-7; the D gene is possibly TRBD2 (6 bases). Germline V lookup: CDR1 GTSNPN, CDR2 SVGIG (reference sequence). V was clipped by 0 bases and J by 5 bases, with 14 bases between them. This CDR3 has 14 amino acids. DNA for the CDR3: TGTGCCTGGAGTGTACAAGTACTAGCTGACGAGCAGTACTTC. Amino acids: CAWSVQVLADEQYF.

The chain uses TRBV6-5 and TRBJ2-1, with 7 bases lining up with TRBD2. Germline V lookup: CDR1 MNHEY, CDR2 SVGAGI. J gave up 0 bases and V 8 bases, and 4 bases lay outside the gene matches. The CDR3 totals 14 residues. CDR3 region: CASRRGSSYNEQFF. Here the CDR3 DNA reads TGTGCCAGCCGTCGCGGGAGCTCCTACAATGAGCAGTTCTTC.

In the case of this clone: Other DNA sequences of this sample code for an identical CDR3. The chain employs TRBV11-2 and TRBJ2-7, with 7 bases fitting TRBD1. Germline V gives CDR1 SGHAT, CDR2 FQNNGV. V dropped 5 bases and J dropped 3; count of bases not matched to a gene: 13. The CDR3 runs 16 residues. CDR3 in amino acids: CASSLSIWDRYYEQYF. The CDR3 nucleotides are TGTGCCAGCAGCCTATCCATTTGGGACAGATACTACGAGCAGTACTTC. The full variable domain, in which reference TRBV11-2 and TRBJ2-7 provide the parts outside the CDR3, is EAGVAQSPRYKIIEKRQSVAFWCNPISGHATLYWYQQILGQGPKLLIQFQNNGVVDDSQLPKDRFSAERLKGVDSTLKIQPAKLEDSAVYLCASSLSIWDRYYEQYFGPGTRLTVT.

The V call is TRBV28, the J call TRBJ2-6, with TRBD2 identical over 7 bases. Germline V gene sequence: CDR1 MDHEN, CDR2 SYDVKM. The CDR3 spans 15 residues. Unmatched junction bases numbered 5, after V lost 8 bases and J lost 1 base. The CDR3 DNA follows: TGTGCCAGCTCCCTGGGGGGGTCTGGGGCCAACGTCCTGACTTTC. Its translation: CASSLGGSGANVLTF.

CDR3 region: CASSRPSGRNEQYF. The CDR3 coding sequence is TGTGCCAGCAGTAGACCCAGCGGGAGGAACGAGCAGTACTTC. The chain combines TRBV3-1 (or the pseudogene TRBV3-2) with TRBJ2-7; 9 nucleotides line up with TRBD2. V dropped 6 bases and J dropped 5; count of bases not matched to a gene: 8. Germline assignment: CDR1 LGHDT and CDR2 YNNKEL (reference sequence). The length of the CDR3 is 14 residues.

The chain uses TRBV28 and TRBJ2-7; maybe TRBD1 (6 bases). V dropped 2 bases and J dropped 9 bases, with 17 bases sitting between them. CDR1 and CDR2 (germline): MDHEN, SYDVKM. The CDR3 consists of 14 residues. The CDR3 region is CASSLQGSFRGQYF. As DNA, the CDR3 is TGTGCCAGCAGTTTACAGGGGTCTTTTAGGGGGCAGTACTTC.

The V gene is TRBV10-1, the J gene TRBJ2-7; perhaps TRBD1 as D (9 bases). This CDR3 has 17 residues. V was cut by 6 bases and J by 0 bases, with 21 bases left in between. CDR1 is WNHNN and CDR2 is SYGVQD in the germline V gene (reference sequence). The CDR3 loop is CASRIGQGTRSSYEQYF. CDR3 nucleotide sequence: TGCGCCAGCAGAATCGGACAGGGGACTAGAAGCTCCTACGAGCAGTACTTC.

The V call is TRBV9, the J call TRBJ1-5; tentatively, D is TRBD1 (5 bases). This CDR3 is 13 amino acids long. The V end lost 3 bases, the J end lost 7 bases, and 11 bases lay between the germline ends. Germline values: CDR1 SGDLS, CDR2 YYNGEE. CDR3 in amino acids: CASSAGHRQPQHF. The DNA for the CDR3 is TGTGCCAGCAGCGCCGGACACCGGCAGCCCCAGCATTTT.

The V and J genes are TRBV30 and TRBJ1-2, with a tentative D call TRBD1 (5 bases). Germline assignment: CDR1 GTSNPN and CDR2 SVGIG (reference sequence). Deletions cut 4 bases from V and 5 bases from J, with 20 bases between. This CDR3 has 15 residues. DNA of the CDR3: TGTGCCTGGAACAAGGTTTGGGGACTTTTATATGGCTACACCTTC. Protein sequence: CAWNKVWGLLYGYTF.

This clone was seen only once. V and J are TRBV5-6 and TRBJ1-5, with TRBD1 identical over 7 bases. Looked up from germline, CDR1 is SGHDT and CDR2 is YYEEEE. The V and J ends lost 4 bases and 2 bases, in that order; junction bases with no gene match: 3. The CDR3 has 14 amino acids. This chain's CDR3 is CASSPGTGNQPQHF. CDR3 coding DNA: TGTGCCAGCAGCCCAGGGACAGGCAATCAGCCCCAGCATTTT.

The rearrangement links TRBV6-2 or TRBV6-3 to TRBJ2-6, with TRBD1 identical over 7 bases. Losses at the gene ends were 5 bases for V and 0 bases for J; bases not matched to a gene: 10. The CDR3 extends over 18 amino acids. Germline values: CDR1 MNHEY, CDR2 SVGEGT. CDR3 sequence reads: CASSKQTGKSSGANVLTF. The CDR3 coding sequence is TGTGCCAGCAGTAAACAGACAGGGAAAAGCTCTGGGGCCAACGTCCTGACTTTC.

The chain combines TRBV9 with TRBJ1-3; unclear D gene. CDR3 length: 16 amino acids. Germline V gene data show CDR1 as SGDLS and CDR2 as YYNGEE. Between the trimmed V and J ends, which lost 0 bases and 0 bases, there was a span of 10 bases. As DNA, the CDR3 is TGTGCCAGCAGCGTAGGGGCCGCGAGCTCTGGAAACACCATATATTTT. This codes for CASSVGAASSGNTIYF.

On this clone: At the DNA level, this CDR3 is encoded by other sequences in the same sample as well. The chain couples TRBV15 to TRBJ2-7, with 8 bases fitting TRBD1. CDR3 length equals 14 residues. Trimming at V came to 3 bases and at J to 3 bases, leaving 4 bases not matched to a gene. The V gene's germline CDR1 is LNHNV and CDR2 YYDKDF (reference sequence). The CDR3 sequence: CATSRDRVGYEQYF. DNA for the CDR3: TGTGCCACCAGCAGGGACAGGGTTGGCTACGAGCAGTACTTC.

This chain links TRBV12-5 with TRBJ2-5; 8 bases match TRBD1. V was clipped by 4 bases and J by 5 bases; unmatched bases: 3. Germline CDR1 reads LGHNT; CDR2 reads FRNRAP. The CDR3 spans 13 residues. CDR3 sequence (DNA): TGTGCTAGTGGTTACGGACAGGGCGAGACCCAGTACTTC. It specifies CASGYGQGETQYF.

The CDR3 reads CASMYRGTYVGGYTF. CDR3 DNA sequence: TGTGCCAGCATGTATCGAGGGACATACGTCGGTGGCTACACCTTC. The chain links TRBV6-5 to TRBJ1-2; possible D gene TRBD1, 6 bases. The germline V gene has CDR1 MNHEY and CDR2 SVGAGI. The CDR3 has 15 residues. Between the trimmed V and J ends, which lost 7 bases and 7 bases, there was a span of 22 bases.

V and J are TRBV30 and TRBJ1-1, with 8 bases fitting TRBD1. J was trimmed by 1 base and V by 8 bases; bases with no gene match: 0. The CDR3 has 11 residues. CDR1 is GTSNPN, CDR2 SVGIG, per germline (reference sequence). The CDR3: CAGQGNTEAFF. As DNA, the CDR3 is TGTGCCGGACAGGGGAACACTGAAGCTTTCTTT.